One sample yielded the 10 T cell receptor beta chains listed below, sequenced in a study of T-cell reconstitution after alpha-beta-depleted transplantation in children. It was with unique molecular identifiers that the TCRbeta library was prepared. TCRdb used MiXCR to reprocess the PCR reads, holding one entry per CDR3 protein. The sample carries about 78,000 distinct CDR3 sequences, 14% recorded once. The sample here was PBMCs, mostly from graft donor cells, taken 180 days after TCRalphabeta/CD19-depleted stem cell transplant. The receptors stem from a male patient between 2 and 15 years old who had a stem cell transplant for acute lymphoblastic leukemia, so the T cells may come from the graft donor.

V and J are TRBV7-7 and TRBJ1-1; 10 nucleotides match TRBD1. Germline lookup yields CDR1 SSHAT and CDR2 FNYEAQ (reference sequence). V shed 4 bases and J 5 bases; nucleotides not matched to a gene: 1. This CDR3 spans 13 amino acids. CDR3: CASSSDRGTEAFF. DNA of the CDR3: TGTGCCAGCAGCTCGGACAGGGGGACTGAAGCTTTCTTT. Drawing the rest from reference TRBV7-7 and TRBJ1-1, the complete variable domain is GAGVSQSPRYKVTKRGQDVTLRCDPISSHATLYWYQQALGQGPEFLTYFNYEAQPDKSGLPSDRFSAERPEGSISTLTIQRTEQRDSAMYRCASSSDRGTEAFFGQGTRLTVV.

This clonotype was counted a few times. The chain carries TRBV7-6 and TRBJ2-5, with 9 nucleotides matching TRBD1. The CDR3 extends over 14 amino acids. The germline V gene encodes CDR1 SGHVS and CDR2 FNYEAQ. V shed 4 bases, J shed 7 bases, and the junction held 7 bases outside the gene matches. In DNA, the CDR3 is TGTGCCAGCAGCTCGGACAGGGGCGGCGTGACCCAGTACTTC. Translated: CASSSDRGGVTQYF.

This clonotype was detected a few times. This chain joins TRBV5-1 and TRBJ1-1, with D perhaps TRBD1 (5 bases). Germline values: CDR1 SGHRS, CDR2 YFSETQ. The CDR3 has 16 amino acids. The V and J ends lost 3 bases and 1 base respectively, with 16 bases between them. The CDR3 loop reads CASSSGGVGGNTEAFF. CDR3 nucleotides: TGCGCCAGCAGCTCTGGAGGGGTGGGCGGGAACACTGAAGCTTTCTTT.

On this clonotype: Being one base from a much bigger clone, this may be a read error. The chain is built from TRBV7-2 and TRBJ2-3; the D call may be TRBD1 or TRBD2 (6 bases each). This CDR3 has 15 amino acids. Germline loops: CDR1 SGHTA, CDR2 FQGNSA. This CDR3 reads CASSLIRGRTDTPYF. The DNA for the CDR3 is TGTGCCAGCAGCTTAATACGGGGGCGCACAGATACGCCGTATTTT. Full variable domain (rest looked up from reference TRBV7-2 and TRBJ2-3): GAGVSQSPSNKVTEKGKDVELRCDPISGHTALYWYRQSLGQGLEFLIYFQGNSAPDKSGLPSDRFSAERTGGSVSTLTIQRTQQEDSAVYLCASSLIRGRTDTPYFGPGTRLTVL.

This clonotype was counted a few times. V gene TRBV28 combines with J gene TRBJ1-3; TRBD1 aligns across 7 bases. V shed 4 bases, J shed 0 bases, and the junction held 9 bases outside the gene matches. CDR3 length: 17 residues. The germline V gene encodes CDR1 MDHEN and CDR2 SYDVKM. Written as DNA, the CDR3 is TGTGCCAGCAGTTCTCCGACAGGGACCTTCTCTGGAAACACCATATATTTT. It codes for CASSSPTGTFSGNTIYF.

This chain uses TRBV11-2 with TRBJ2-7; D is undetermined. CDR1 SGHAT and CDR2 FQNNGV come from the germline V gene. The CDR3 consists of 12 residues. V gave up 4 bases and J gave up 5 bases, with 9 bases separating them. The CDR3 region is CASSSGTHEQYF. The CDR3 DNA reads as TGTGCCAGCAGCTCCGGCACGCACGAGCAGTACTTC. Using reference TRBV11-2 and TRBJ2-7 for the parts outside the CDR3, the full variable domain is EAGVAQSPRYKIIEKRQSVAFWCNPISGHATLYWYQQILGQGPKLLIQFQNNGVVDDSQLPKDRFSAERLKGVDSTLKIQPAKLEDSAVYLCASSSGTHEQYFGPGTRLTVT.

This clonotype was observed a few times. The chain carries TRBV7-2 and TRBJ2-1; 8 bases align to TRBD2. The CDR3 is 14 residues long. V lost 3 bases, J lost 3 bases, and 1 base stayed unmatched. In germline, CDR1 is SGHTA, CDR2 FQGNSA. As DNA, the CDR3 is TGTGCCAGCAGCTTTAGCGGGGTCTACAATGAGCAGTTCTTC. Protein product: CASSFSGVYNEQFF.

J is TRBJ1-1 and V is TRBV20-1; 10 nucleotides match TRBD1. The V gene's germline CDR1 is DFQATT and CDR2 SNEGSKA (reference sequence). The CDR3 covers 13 residues. Trimming removed 3 bases from V and 4 bases from J; junction bases left unmatched: 2. Written as DNA, the CDR3 is TGCAGTGCTAGGAGGACAGGGGGCACTGAAGCTTTCTTT. The encoded protein is CSARRTGGTEAFF.

The V call is TRBV15, the J call TRBJ2-3, with D unclear. Germline CDR1 reads LNHNV; CDR2 reads YYDKDF (reference sequence). The V end lost 0 bases, the J end lost 0 bases, and 7 bases lay between the germline ends. The CDR3 totals 15 residues. The CDR3 here is CATSRDPGSTDTQYF. CDR3 DNA sequence: TGTGCCACCAGCAGAGATCCCGGTAGCACAGATACGCAGTATTTT.

This clonotype showed up many times. DNA for the CDR3: TGTGCCAGCAGCTTAGCGGACAGTTCCTACGAGCAGTACTTC. Translating it yields CASSLADSSYEQYF. The chain has TRBV7-2 and TRBJ2-7; D might be TRBD1 (6 bases). The V end was cut by 0 bases, the J end by 1 base, with 7 bases between. The CDR3 is made up of 14 amino acids. The germline CDR1 and CDR2 sequences are SGHTA and FQGNSA.